This TCR beta chain comes out of a study of response to subunit inactivated influenza vaccine. The study's findings and limits: After each seasonal influenza vaccination, few new T cells are recruited, the authors suggested.

MiXCR was run by TCRdb on the RT-PCR reads, yielding one entry per CDR3 protein. The table has under 950,000 distinct CDR3 sequences, about 20% seen once. This clonotype was detected a few times. Antigen: not known. The material sequenced was PBMCs from blood, taken roughly 5 days after vaccination. The receptor was isolated from a man aged 50 to 60 who received an inactivated influenza vaccine.

Here the CDR3 DNA reads TGTGCCACCAGCAGATCTACACCGGGACAGGGATACGAGCAGTACTTC. Its translation is CATSRSTPGQGYEQYF. V gene TRBV15 combines with J gene TRBJ2-7, with 9 bases fitting TRBD1. Per the germline V gene, CDR1 is LNHNV and CDR2 is YYDKDF (reference sequence). After removal of 2 bases from V and 4 bases from J, the junction contained 9 bases not matched to a gene. The length of the CDR3 is 16 residues.